This T cell receptor beta chain was retrieved from a study of OX40 agonist ivuxolimab in advanced cancers. Study overall: Patients with hepatocellular carcinoma, melanoma, renal cell or head and neck cancer made up the dose-escalation patients. Study-level results: Researchers did not establish what antigens the expanded peripheral T cells target.

Measured with immunoSEQ multiplex PCR; TCRdb has only the in-frame clones, and not every one. The sample holds roughly 89,000 clones, 90% seen once. The CDR3 totals 13 residues. Germline CDR1 LNHDA, CDR2 SQIVND (reference sequence). J was trimmed by 7 bases and V by 9 bases; bases with no gene match: 9. Drawing of blood for sampling happened at baseline, at cycle 4 day 1, and at cycle 7 day 1. About this clone itself: Its cognate antigen is unknown.

This rearrangement joins TRBV19 to TRBJ2-7, with 10 bases that match TRBD1. The source is an adult with an advanced solid tumor such as melanoma, head and neck, liver or kidney cancer. This sample comprised CD4+ or CD8+ T cells sorted from blood, obtained in a trial of the OX40 agonist ivuxolimab. CDR3 DNA sequence: TGTGCCAGCCGGACAGGGGGGCTGGAGGAGCAGTACTTC. This sequence encodes CASRTGGLEEQYF.